Listed here are 8 T cell receptor beta chains from one sample, sequenced in a study of early T cells in non-severe SARS-CoV-2 infection. TCRdb used MiXCR to reprocess the 5' RACE reads, holding one entry per CDR3 protein. The top ten hold roughly 8.5% of the sample, which has 45,000 or so distinct CDR3 sequences, roughly 7.3% seen once. Material: whole blood. All receptors come from an adult who was a healthcare worker with PCR-confirmed SARS-CoV-2 infection or an uninfected control (not recorded which).

This clonotype was counted many times. J is TRBJ2-7 and V is TRBV25-1, with a possible D match to TRBD2 (6 bases). Trimming removed 8 bases at V and 5 bases at J, with 13 bases between. Germline V gene lookup returns CDR1 MGHDK and CDR2 SYGVNS. The CDR3 extends over 12 amino acids. CDR3 residues: CASSRGTDEQYF. The CDR3 DNA follows: TGTGCCAGCTCCCGAGGGACTGACGAGCAGTACTTC.

In its sample, this clonotype was seen a few times. The chain's CDR3 is CASSLSLISRRGADGEQYF. The CDR3 DNA is TGTGCCAGCAGCTTAAGTCTGATCAGTCGTAGGGGGGCGGATGGCGAGCAGTACTTC. V usage is TRBV7-9 and J usage is TRBJ2-7; either TRBD1 or TRBD2 may supply D (6 bases each). The ends were cut back, 2 bases at V and 6 bases at J, with 29 bases in the middle. The CDR3 spans 19 residues. The germline gives CDR1 SEHNR, CDR2 FQNEAQ (reference sequence).

Many counts were recorded for this clonotype. The rearrangement uses TRBV6-2 or TRBV6-3 and TRBJ2-4; D is perhaps TRBD1 (6 bases). The ends were cut back, 2 bases at V and 0 bases at J, with 23 bases in the middle. Germline loops: CDR1 MNHEY, CDR2 SVGEGT. CDR3 size: 20 residues. DNA of the CDR3: TGTGCCAGCAGTTACCGTCGACAGGACGACTCCGTTCTAGCCAAAAACATTCAGTACTTC. Protein sequence: CASSYRRQDDSVLAKNIQYF.

In its sample, this clonotype was seen many times. The CDR3 spells CAKGRPGPSTDTQYF. The CDR3, as DNA: TGTGCTAAAGGCAGGCCAGGGCCTAGCACAGATACGCAGTATTTT. V is TRBV12-5 and J is TRBJ2-3, with D possibly TRBD1 on 5 matching bases. Germline loops: CDR1 LGHNT, CDR2 FRNRAP. V was cut by 10 bases and J by 0 bases, with 17 bases left in between. The CDR3 totals 15 residues.

This clonotype was recorded many times. The chain employs TRBV27 and TRBJ2-7; 7 bases align to TRBD1. The trim removed 7 bases at V and 4 bases at J, leaving 22 bases unmatched. Germline V gene data show CDR1 as MNHEY and CDR2 as SMNVEV (reference sequence). The length of the CDR3 is 18 residues. Here the CDR3 DNA reads TGTGCCAGCACCCTCAAACCCTTAAAACGGGACAGTCCTTACGAGCAGTACTTC. Encoded protein: CASTLKPLKRDSPYEQYF.

V is TRBV7-9 and J is TRBJ2-1; no clear D gene. Between the trimmed V and J ends, which lost 3 bases and 9 bases, there was a span of 12 bases. The CDR3 runs to 13 residues. Germline V CDR1 and CDR2: SEHNR, FQNEAQ (reference sequence). The CDR3 sequence: CASSLGPESEQFF. CDR3 DNA sequence: TGTGCCAGCAGCTTGGGTCCGGAGAGTGAGCAGTTCTTC.

Worth noting for this clonotype: A single base separates this from a much larger clone, so it may be a read error. This rearrangement joins TRBV30 to TRBJ1-6; 9 bases are shared with TRBD1. Germline V CDR1 and CDR2: GTSNPN, SVGIG (reference sequence). The CDR3 is 14 amino acids. In nucleotides, the CDR3 is TGTGCCTGGAGAAAACAGGGGGCTAATTCACCCCACCACTTT. Its translation: CAWRKQGANSPHHF.

This chain connects TRBV3-1 to TRBJ1-3; 7 bases are shared with TRBD1. CDR3 length: 15 amino acids. J lost 3 bases, V lost 4 bases, and 6 bases had no gene match. The V gene's germline CDR1 is LGHDT and CDR2 YNNKEL (reference sequence). As DNA, the CDR3 is TGTGCCAGCAGCCGTACGACAGGGATTGGAAACACCATATATTTT. It specifies CASSRTTGIGNTIYF.